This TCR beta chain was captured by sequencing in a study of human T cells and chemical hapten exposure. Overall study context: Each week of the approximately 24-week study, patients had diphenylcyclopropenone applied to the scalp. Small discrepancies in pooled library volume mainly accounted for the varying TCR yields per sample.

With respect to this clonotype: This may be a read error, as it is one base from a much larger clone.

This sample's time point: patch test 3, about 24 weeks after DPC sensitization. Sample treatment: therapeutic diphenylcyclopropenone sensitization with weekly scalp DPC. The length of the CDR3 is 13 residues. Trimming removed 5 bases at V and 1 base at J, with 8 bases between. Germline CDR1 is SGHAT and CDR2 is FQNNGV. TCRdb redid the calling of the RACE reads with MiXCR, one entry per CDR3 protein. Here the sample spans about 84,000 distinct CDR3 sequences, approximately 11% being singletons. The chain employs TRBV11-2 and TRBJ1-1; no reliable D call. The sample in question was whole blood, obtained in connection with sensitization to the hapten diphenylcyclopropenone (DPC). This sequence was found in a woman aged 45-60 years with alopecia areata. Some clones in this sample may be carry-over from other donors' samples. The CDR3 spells CASSQQRNTEAFF. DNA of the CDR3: TGTGCCAGCAGCCAACAGCGGAACACTGAAGCTTTCTTT.